This TCR beta chain is from a study of T cell clonotyping in hematopoietic cell transplantation. The study, taken as a whole, reports: Broader posttransplant TCR repertoire diversity was predicted by graft donor and pretransplant recipient Inverse Simpson Index values. Recipient TCR diversity dropped after transplant; expanded clonotypes rose from day 30 to 180. Cells were unsorted, so CD4 and CD8 contributions were not separated.

J lost 6 bases, V lost 6 bases, and 10 bases had no gene match. The CDR3 spans 14 residues. Germline lookup yields CDR1 MDHEN and CDR2 SYDVKM. In the case of this clone: The antigen is not known.

Measured with immunoSEQ multiplex PCR; TCRdb has only the in-frame clones, and not every one. This sample has more than 65,000 clones, with around 94% found just once. This receptor was identified in a man between 50 and 59 years old in good health. Some clones in this sample may be carry-over from other donors' samples. The V gene is TRBV28, the J gene TRBJ2-7, with 8 bases identical to TRBD1. Sequencing used peripheral blood mononuclear cells. CDR3 DNA: TGTGCCAGCAGCCCAAGTAGAACAGGGGGCGAGCAGTACTTC. Its protein is CASSPSRTGGEQYF.